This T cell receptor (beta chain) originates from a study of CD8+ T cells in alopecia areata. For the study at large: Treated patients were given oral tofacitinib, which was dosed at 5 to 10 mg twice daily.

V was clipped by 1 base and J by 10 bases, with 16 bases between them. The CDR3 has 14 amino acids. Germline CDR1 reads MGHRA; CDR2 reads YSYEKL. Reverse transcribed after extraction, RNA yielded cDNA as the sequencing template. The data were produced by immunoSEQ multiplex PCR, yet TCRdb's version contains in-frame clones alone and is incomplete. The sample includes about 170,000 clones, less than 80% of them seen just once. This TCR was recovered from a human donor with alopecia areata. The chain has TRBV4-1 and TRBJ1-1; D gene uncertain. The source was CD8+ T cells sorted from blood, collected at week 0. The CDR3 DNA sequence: TGCGCCAGCAGCCAAGTTACTTCCCGGGTCGGAGCTTTCTTT. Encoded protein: CASSQVTSRVGAFF.